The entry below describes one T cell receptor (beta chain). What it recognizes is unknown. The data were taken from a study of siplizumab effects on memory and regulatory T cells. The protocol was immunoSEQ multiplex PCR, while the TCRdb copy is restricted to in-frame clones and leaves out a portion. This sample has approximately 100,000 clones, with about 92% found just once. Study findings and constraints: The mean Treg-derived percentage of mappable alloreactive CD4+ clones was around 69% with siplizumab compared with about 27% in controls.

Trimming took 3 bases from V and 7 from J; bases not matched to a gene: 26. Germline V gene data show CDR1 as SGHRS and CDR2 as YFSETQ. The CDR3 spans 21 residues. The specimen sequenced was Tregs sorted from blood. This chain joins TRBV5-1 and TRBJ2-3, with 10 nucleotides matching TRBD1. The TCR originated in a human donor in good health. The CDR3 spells CASSSVFTGTGAPPLFNTQYF. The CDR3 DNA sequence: TGCGCCAGCAGCTCGGTATTCACCGGGACAGGGGCCCCTCCTCTGTTTAATACGCAGTATTTT. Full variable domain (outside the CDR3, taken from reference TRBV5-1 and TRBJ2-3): KAGVTQTPRYLIKTRGQQVTLSCSPISGHRSVSWYQQTPGQGLQFLFEYFSETQRNKGNFPGRFSGRQFSNSRSEMNVSTLELGDSALYLCASSSVFTGTGAPPLFNTQYFGPGTRLTVL.